A selection of T cell receptor beta chains follows, all from one sample in a study of lung T cells in sarcoidosis with Löfgren's syndrome. From the reads, TCRdb called clonotypes with MiXCR, one entry per CDR3 protein. Among 1,100 or so distinct CDR3 sequences listed, about 28% were seen once. The sequencing sample was made of CD4+ T cells from PBMCs. These receptors came from a human donor with sarcoidosis (Löfgren's syndrome or another form), or a control subject (not recorded which). Both conserved end residues are part of each CDR3. The order of the fields is V gene, J gene, clone size, D gene, CDR3 DNA, CDR3 protein. The D gene is left open where the match is weak. Part of the rows lack a size; the others show once, few, many or a class for expanded clones.

v_gene: TRBV6-1; j_gene: TRBJ2-5; abundance: once; d_gene: TRBD2; CDR3nt: TGTGCCAGCAGTCTCGGACTAGCAGGGACCCAGTACTTC; CDR3aa: CASSLGLAGTQYF
v_gene: TRBV5-4; j_gene: TRBJ1-6; abundance: medium-sized; d_gene: -; CDR3nt: TGTGCCAGCAGCTTGGAGAACGGATATAATTCACCCCTCCACTTT; CDR3aa: CASSLENGYNSPLHF
v_gene: TRBV20-1; j_gene: TRBJ2-1; abundance: medium-sized; d_gene: TRBD2; CDR3nt: TGCGGGAAAGCGGGATTCTACAATGAGCAGTTCTTC; CDR3aa: CGKAGFYNEQFF
v_gene: TRBV11-3; j_gene: TRBJ2-3; abundance: medium-sized; d_gene: TRBD2; CDR3nt: TGTGCCAGCAGGTTGGAAAGGACTAGCGGGGGGGTTACAGATACGCAGTATTTT; CDR3aa: CASRLERTSGGVTDTQYF
v_gene: TRBV20-1; j_gene: TRBJ2-1; abundance: medium-sized; d_gene: -; CDR3nt: TGCAGTGCTAGAGGAAACAGGGAATCCTACAATGAGCAGTTCTTC; CDR3aa: CSARGNRESYNEQFF
v_gene: TRBV7-8; j_gene: TRBJ1-1; abundance: -; d_gene: TRBD1; CDR3nt: TGTGCCGGCAGTTTCGACCAGGACAGGCCGGCTTTCTTT; CDR3aa: CAGSFDQDRPAFF
v_gene: TRBV6-2/TRBV6-3; j_gene: TRBJ1-1; abundance: large; d_gene: -; CDR3nt: TGTGCCAGCACCCAAGGGACATCCGCTGAAGCTTTCTTT; CDR3aa: CASTQGTSAEAFF
v_gene: TRBV11-2; j_gene: TRBJ1-6; abundance: medium-sized; d_gene: -; CDR3nt: TGTGCCGCTTCGAGGTCTGCATTTTCACCCCTCCACTTT; CDR3aa: CAASRSAFSPLHF
v_gene: TRBV12-3/TRBV12-4; j_gene: TRBJ1-1; abundance: -; d_gene: -; CDR3nt: TGTGCCAGCAGTTACGGCGCCCCTAGGGGTACTGAAGCTTTCTTT; CDR3aa: CASSYGAPRGTEAFF
v_gene: TRBV7-9; j_gene: TRBJ2-2; abundance: -; d_gene: -; CDR3nt: TGTGCCATCAGCAACCTGACAGGAAACACCGGTGAGCTGTTTTTT; CDR3aa: CAISNLTGNTGELFF
v_gene: TRBV20-1; j_gene: TRBJ1-1; abundance: large; d_gene: -; CDR3nt: TGCAGTGCTACCTACCAGGGATTGAACACTGAAGCTTTCTTT; CDR3aa: CSATYQGLNTEAFF
v_gene: TRBV6-2/TRBV6-3; j_gene: TRBJ2-3; abundance: large; d_gene: -; CDR3nt: TGTGCCAGCAGTTACCGGGGGTACACAGATACGCAGTATTTT; CDR3aa: CASSYRGYTDTQYF
v_gene: TRBV2; j_gene: TRBJ2-5; abundance: medium-sized; d_gene: -; CDR3nt: TGTGCCGGAAAGGGCACAGGGATTGAGACCCAGTACTTC; CDR3aa: CAGKGTGIETQYF
v_gene: TRBV28; j_gene: TRBJ1-2; abundance: large; d_gene: -; CDR3nt: TGTGCCAGCAGTTTAGCACAGGTCGCCGACACGACGCGTGGCTACACCTTC; CDR3aa: CASSLAQVADTTRGYTF
v_gene: TRBV29-1; j_gene: TRBJ1-2; abundance: medium-sized; d_gene: -; CDR3nt: TGCAGCGTGGACGAAAGTTACACCTTC; CDR3aa: CSVDESYTF
v_gene: TRBV20-1; j_gene: TRBJ2-5; abundance: -; d_gene: -; CDR3nt: TGCAGTGCCGAAAGGGATTACAGGGCTCAAGAGGCCCGGTACTTC; CDR3aa: CSAERDYRAQEARYF
v_gene: TRBV28; j_gene: TRBJ2-5; abundance: large; d_gene: TRBD2; CDR3nt: TGTGCCAGCAGTTCGGCGGGACTAAGTCAGGAGACCCAGTACTTC; CDR3aa: CASSSAGLSQETQYF
v_gene: TRBV20-1; j_gene: TRBJ2-3; abundance: large; d_gene: -; CDR3nt: TGCAGTGCTAGGCCAGGACTACCACGCACAGATACGCAGTATTTT; CDR3aa: CSARPGLPRTDTQYF
v_gene: TRBV3-1; j_gene: TRBJ1-1; abundance: medium-sized; d_gene: -; CDR3nt: TGTGCCAGCAGCCTAAACACTGAAGCTTTCTTT; CDR3aa: CASSLNTEAFF
v_gene: TRBV20-1; j_gene: TRBJ1-1; abundance: large; d_gene: -; CDR3nt: TGCAGTGCTCCAGATACCGGAGGGGACACTGAAGCTTTCTTT; CDR3aa: CSAPDTGGDTEAFF
v_gene: TRBV27; j_gene: TRBJ2-3; abundance: -; d_gene: -; CDR3nt: TGTGCCAGCAGGCCGACAGCTAGTATCACAGATACGCAGTATTTT; CDR3aa: CASRPTASITDTQYF
v_gene: TRBV2; j_gene: TRBJ1-3; abundance: large; d_gene: -; CDR3nt: TGTGCCAGCAGTCGATCTTTCGCCTCTGGAAACACCATATATTTT; CDR3aa: CASSRSFASGNTIYF
v_gene: TRBV7-8; j_gene: TRBJ2-5; abundance: medium-sized; d_gene: -; CDR3nt: TGTGCCAGCAGCTCAAACCGGATCCAAGAGACCCAGTACTTC; CDR3aa: CASSSNRIQETQYF
v_gene: TRBV2; j_gene: TRBJ1-5; abundance: large; d_gene: -; CDR3nt: TGTGCCAGCACTCCAAGTGGGCAGCCCCAGCATTTT; CDR3aa: CASTPSGQPQHF
v_gene: TRBV7-2; j_gene: TRBJ1-6; abundance: -; d_gene: -; CDR3nt: TGTGCCGGCAGCCTACAGACAGGCCACCTCCACTTT; CDR3aa: CAGSLQTGHLHF
v_gene: TRBV20-1; j_gene: TRBJ2-3; abundance: large; d_gene: -; CDR3nt: TGCAGTGCTAGAGATTATTCTAGCACAGATACGCAGTATTTT; CDR3aa: CSARDYSSTDTQYF
v_gene: TRBV12-3/TRBV12-4; j_gene: TRBJ2-1; abundance: -; d_gene: -; CDR3nt: TGTGCCAGCAGTTACAGGGTGGCGTCCTACAATGAGCAGTTCTTC; CDR3aa: CASSYRVASYNEQFF
v_gene: TRBV20-1; j_gene: TRBJ2-7; abundance: medium-sized; d_gene: TRBD1; CDR3nt: TGCAGTGCCCCAAATTCAGGGGGACACCCCTACGAGCAGTACTTC; CDR3aa: CSAPNSGGHPYEQYF
v_gene: TRBV20-1; j_gene: TRBJ2-3; abundance: -; d_gene: TRBD2; CDR3nt: TGCAGTGCTAGTGCGGGGGTCACAGATACGCAGTATTTT; CDR3aa: CSASAGVTDTQYF
v_gene: TRBV12-3/TRBV12-4; j_gene: TRBJ2-4; abundance: once; d_gene: -; CDR3nt: TGTGCCAGCAGCCGATCGATGACAGTTCTAGCCAAAAACATTCAGTACTTC; CDR3aa: CASSRSMTVLAKNIQYF
v_gene: TRBV20-1; j_gene: TRBJ2-3; abundance: -; d_gene: -; CDR3nt: TGCAGTGCTAGAGGTCGAACGGTATCTAGCACATATACGAAGTATTTT; CDR3aa: CSARGRTVSSTYTKYF
v_gene: TRBV29-1; j_gene: TRBJ2-5; abundance: medium-sized; d_gene: -; CDR3nt: TGCAGCGTTGAAGACGGGCGGACCGCGGCCCAGTACTTC; CDR3aa: CSVEDGRTAAQYF
v_gene: TRBV28; j_gene: TRBJ1-1; abundance: large; d_gene: -; CDR3nt: TGTGCCAGCAGTCGGGTAAGCGGTTGGAGCACTGAAGCTTTCTTT; CDR3aa: CASSRVSGWSTEAFF
v_gene: TRBV20-1; j_gene: TRBJ2-5; abundance: -; d_gene: -; CDR3nt: TGCAGTGTCCCCGAGTCCCAAGAGACCCAGTACTTC; CDR3aa: CSVPESQETQYF
v_gene: TRBV7-3; j_gene: TRBJ2-1; abundance: medium-sized; d_gene: TRBD2; CDR3nt: TGTGCCAGCAGCTTAACCAGCGGGGCCAGCAATGAGCAGTTCTTC; CDR3aa: CASSLTSGASNEQFF
v_gene: TRBV5-1; j_gene: TRBJ1-1; abundance: large; d_gene: -; CDR3nt: TGCGCCAGCAGCTTGAGGGGAGTGGTAGCCACTGAAGCTTTCTTT; CDR3aa: CASSLRGVVATEAFF
v_gene: TRBV5-8; j_gene: TRBJ1-1; abundance: -; d_gene: -; CDR3nt: TGTGCCAGCAGCTTGTTGACAGTGTGGCACACTGAAGCTTTCTTT; CDR3aa: CASSLLTVWHTEAFF
v_gene: TRBV10-2; j_gene: TRBJ1-6; abundance: medium-sized; d_gene: -; CDR3nt: TGCGCCAGCAGTGACGGTGGCAGGGCTAATTCACCCCTCCACTTT; CDR3aa: CASSDGGRANSPLHF
v_gene: TRBV6-6; j_gene: TRBJ1-6; abundance: medium-sized; d_gene: -; CDR3nt: TGTGCCAGCAGTTACGAGGGTCAGGGACGGTCACCCCTCCACTTT; CDR3aa: CASSYEGQGRSPLHF
v_gene: TRBV4-3; j_gene: TRBJ2-1; abundance: -; d_gene: -; CDR3nt: TGCGCCAGCAGCCGAGGTAGCTACAATAAGCAGTTCTTC; CDR3aa: CASSRGSYNKQFF
v_gene: TRBV10-3; j_gene: TRBJ1-5; abundance: medium-sized; d_gene: -; CDR3nt: TGTGCCATCAGTGTCGGGGTTGACCAGCCCCAGCATTTT; CDR3aa: CAISVGVDQPQHF
v_gene: TRBV27; j_gene: TRBJ1-1; abundance: large; d_gene: -; CDR3nt: TGTGCCAGCAGTTTATCGGCCGGGGGACGAACTGAAGCTTTCTTT; CDR3aa: CASSLSAGGRTEAFF
v_gene: TRBV7-9; j_gene: TRBJ2-5; abundance: medium-sized; d_gene: -; CDR3nt: TGTGCCAGCAGTCCAAAGCGAGAGACCCAGTACTTC; CDR3aa: CASSPKRETQYF
v_gene: TRBV29-1; j_gene: TRBJ2-5; abundance: medium-sized; d_gene: TRBD1; CDR3nt: TGCAGCGTTGAAGATACAGGGGGGAACCAAGAGACCCAGTACTTC; CDR3aa: CSVEDTGGNQETQYF
v_gene: TRBV7-3; j_gene: TRBJ1-3; abundance: -; d_gene: -; CDR3nt: TGTGCCAGCAGCGGCGGCCAATCTGGAAACACCATATATTTC; CDR3aa: CASSGGQSGNTIYF
v_gene: TRBV19; j_gene: TRBJ1-5; abundance: medium-sized; d_gene: -; CDR3nt: TGTGCCAGATACAACCCTTACAGGGGCAATCAGCCCCAGCATTTT; CDR3aa: CARYNPYRGNQPQHF
v_gene: TRBV5-4; j_gene: TRBJ2-1; abundance: many; d_gene: -; CDR3nt: TGTGCCAGCAGCCGACCTCAATACAATGAGCAGTTCTTC; CDR3aa: CASSRPQYNEQFF
v_gene: TRBV3-1; j_gene: TRBJ1-4; abundance: medium-sized; d_gene: TRBD1; CDR3nt: TGTGCCAGCAGCCACCCTGACCCGACAGGGGAAGGAGAAAAACTGTTTTTT; CDR3aa: CASSHPDPTGEGEKLFF
v_gene: TRBV2; j_gene: TRBJ2-3; abundance: -; d_gene: TRBD2; CDR3nt: TGTGCCAGCAGCTCGACTAGCGAGGCAGATACGCAGTATTTT; CDR3aa: CASSSTSEADTQYF
v_gene: TRBV2; j_gene: TRBJ1-1; abundance: large; d_gene: -; CDR3nt: TGTGCCAGCAGTGAAGGCACTGAAGCTTTCTTT; CDR3aa: CASSEGTEAFF
v_gene: TRBV4-2; j_gene: TRBJ2-3; abundance: large; d_gene: TRBD2; CDR3nt: TGTGCCAGCAGCCAAGAGTTACTAGCGGCAACAGATACGCAGTATTTT; CDR3aa: CASSQELLAATDTQYF
v_gene: TRBV2; j_gene: TRBJ1-5; abundance: large; d_gene: -; CDR3nt: TGTGCCAGCAGTTGGGGGGGGGGTCGTAGCAATCAGCCCCAGCATTTT; CDR3aa: CASSWGGGRSNQPQHF
v_gene: TRBV9; j_gene: TRBJ2-3; abundance: -; d_gene: -; CDR3nt: TGTGCCAGCAGTGTTAACGGGAGAGGAGATACGCAGTGTTTT; CDR3aa: CASSVNGRGDTQCF
v_gene: TRBV4-1; j_gene: TRBJ2-5; abundance: medium-sized; d_gene: -; CDR3nt: TGCGCCAGCAGCCAAGATCCCGAGACAGCTCAAGAGACCCAGTACTTC; CDR3aa: CASSQDPETAQETQYF
v_gene: TRBV10-3; j_gene: TRBJ1-1; abundance: -; d_gene: -; CDR3nt: TGTGCCATCATTGTAGACTACACTGAGGCTTTCTTT; CDR3aa: CAIIVDYTEAFF
v_gene: TRBV29-1; j_gene: TRBJ2-3; abundance: many; d_gene: -; CDR3nt: TGCAGCGTTGGGCAGGGAGGCACAGATACGCAGTATTTT; CDR3aa: CSVGQGGTDTQYF
v_gene: TRBV2; j_gene: TRBJ2-7; abundance: once; d_gene: -; CDR3nt: TGTGCCAGCAGTATAGAGACAGCGAAAACCTACAAGCAGTACTTC; CDR3aa: CASSIETAKTYKQYF
v_gene: TRBV29-1; j_gene: TRBJ2-5; abundance: large; d_gene: TRBD1; CDR3nt: TGCAGCGTTAAAAGACAGGGCTTACAAGAGACCCAGTACTTC; CDR3aa: CSVKRQGLQETQYF